A selection of T cell receptor beta chains follows, all from one sample in a study of OX40 agonist ivuxolimab in advanced cancers. Profiled with immunoSEQ multiplex PCR; TCRdb holds only in-frame clones, not every one. This sample has about 23,000 clones, with about 77% found just once. The sequencing used CD4+ or CD8+ T cells sorted from blood, collected in a trial of the OX40 agonist ivuxolimab. The receptors come from an adult with an advanced solid tumor such as melanoma, head and neck, liver or kidney cancer. The CDR3 runs from the conserved cysteine through the conserved F or W. The order of the fields is J gene, clone size, CDR3 length, V gene, D gene, CDR3 protein, CDR3 DNA. The D gene is left open where the match is weak. The size field is filled for only some rows; it gives once, few, many or a size class.

>TRBJ2-7|.|16|TRBV5-1|.
CASSLVRTSDRYEQYF
TGCGCCAGCAGCTTGGTGCGGACCTCGGACCGCTACGAGCAGTACTTC
>TRBJ2-1|.|14|TRBV2|TRBD2
CARGGTSPYNEQFF
TGTGCCAGGGGCGGGACTAGCCCCTACAATGAGCAGTTCTTC
>TRBJ2-2|.|14|TRBV9|TRBD2
CASRSGSGTGELFF
TGTGCCAGTCGAAGCGGGAGTGGGACCGGGGAGCTGTTTTTT
>TRBJ1-2|.|13|TRBV7-8|.
CASSPPGIHGYTF
TGTGCCAGCAGCCCCCCTGGAATCCATGGCTACACCTTC
>TRBJ1-4|.|15|TRBV6-5|.
CASSRGRGTNEKLFF
TGTGCCAGCAGTCGGGGGCGGGGTACTAATGAAAAACTGTTTTTT
>TRBJ1-5|.|15|TRBV6-1|TRBD1
CASKVGTGHSQPQHF
TGTGCCAGCAAGGTCGGGACAGGGCATAGTCAGCCCCAGCATTTT
>TRBJ2-3|once|15|TRBV7-8|TRBD2
CASSPGGGIADTQYF
TGTGCCAGCAGCCCCGGCGGGGGGATCGCAGATACGCAGTATTTT
>TRBJ2-5|.|16|TRBV6-1|TRBD2
CASSAQGGFGKETQYF
TGTGCCAGCAGTGCGCAGGGAGGGTTTGGGAAAGAGACCCAGTACTTC
>TRBJ2-2|once|14|TRBV30|.
CAWREGRNTGELFF
TGTGCCTGGAGAGAGGGGCGCAACACCGGGGAGCTGTTTTTT
>TRBJ1-5|.|15|TRBV18|TRBD1
CASSPGTGMYQPQHF
TGTGCCAGCTCACCAGGGACAGGGATGTATCAGCCCCAGCATTTT
>TRBJ1-2|.|14|TRBV30|TRBD1
CAWNPGTGTYGYTF
TGTGCCTGGAACCCCGGGACAGGGACATATGGCTACACCTTC
>TRBJ2-7|.|11|TRBV28|.
CAIGGFYEQYF
TGTGCCATTGGGGGTTTCTACGAGCAGTACTTC
>TRBJ2-3|.|17|TRBV5-4|TRBD2
CATTRGGGAGIRDTQYF
TGTGCCACTACCCGTGGCGGGGGGGCGGGGATAAGGGATACGCAGTATTTT
>TRBJ1-5|few|15|TRBV6-5|.
CASSPQGFGNQPQHF
TGTGCCAGCAGTCCTCAGGGTTTCGGCAATCAGCCCCAGCATTTT
>TRBJ1-2|.|12|TRBV29-1|.
CSVEGISGGYTF
TGCAGCGTCGAGGGTATTTCGGGTGGCTACACCTTC
>TRBJ2-7|.|10|TRBV6-1|.
CVTARYEQYF
TGTGTGACGGCCCGCTACGAGCAGTACTTC
>TRBJ1-4|.|13|TRBV2|TRBD1
CASRGQGIEKLFF
TGTGCCAGCAGGGGACAGGGGATTGAAAAACTGTTTTTT
>TRBJ2-7|.|20|TRBV9|TRBD1
CASSEQQGTGDTKSSYEQYF
TGTGCCAGCAGCGAACAACAAGGCACAGGGGATACGAAGAGCTCCTACGAGCAGTACTTC
>TRBJ2-5|medium-sized|13|TRBV18|.
CASSPRNQETQYF
TGTGCCAGCTCCCCGAGAAACCAAGAGACCCAGTACTTC
>TRBJ1-6|.|14|TRBV19|TRBD1
CASSGTGGSSPLHF
TGTGCCAGTAGTGGGACAGGGGGCAGTTCACCCCTCCACTTT
>TRBJ2-7|once|14|TRBV11-3|.
CASSFSESSYEQYF
TGTGCCAGCAGCTTTTCGGAAAGCTCCTACGAGCAGTACTTC
>TRBJ1-2|few|12|TRBV18|.
CASEDSSYGYTF
TGTGCCAGCGAGGACAGTTCCTATGGCTACACCTTC
>TRBJ2-7|.|15|TRBV28|.
CASRGDRTGSYEQYF
TGTGCCAGCAGGGGAGACAGGACGGGATCCTACGAGCAGTACTTC
>TRBJ1-3|.|18|TRBV5-1|.
CASSLDPPQRERRNTIYF
TGCGCCAGCAGCCTAGACCCCCCTCAGAGGGAGAGGCGAAACACCATATATTTT
>TRBJ1-1|.|14|TRBV19|TRBD1
CASSITGGTSEAFF
TGTGCCAGTAGCATCACAGGGGGCACCTCTGAAGCTTTCTTT
>TRBJ2-3|few|15|TRBV27|.
CASSLMSGVTDTQYF
TGTGCCAGCAGTTTGATGAGCGGCGTCACAGATACGCAGTATTTT
>TRBJ2-7|few|14|TRBV2|.
CATQIGTASYEQYF
TGTGCCACCCAAATAGGGACCGCGTCCTACGAGCAGTACTTC
>TRBJ2-3|few|15|TRBV4-3|.
CASSQGPTSTDTQYF
TGCGCCAGCAGCCAAGGGCCGACGAGCACAGATACGCAGTATTTT
>TRBJ2-4|.|14|TRBV28|.
CASTPYPGMNIQYF
TGTGCCAGCACCCCCTACCCGGGAATGAACATTCAGTACTTC
>TRBJ1-1|few|14|TRBV6-5|.
CASSPLTGRTEAFF
TGTGCCAGCAGCCCCTTGACAGGCCGCACTGAAGCTTTCTTT
>TRBJ1-2|.|14|TRBV6-4|TRBD1
CASSDSGQHYGYTF
TGTGCCAGCAGTGACTCGGGACAGCACTATGGCTACACCTTC